Described below is a single T cell receptor beta chain sequence and its context. Antigen specificity is unknown. The data stem from a study of cytomegalovirus exposure and HLA in healthy donors. PCR used 60 Vbeta primers and 13 Jbeta primers. TCRdb's table, derived via immunoSEQ multiplex PCR, lists solely in-frame clones and lacks some. Found here are some 98,000 clones, 70% of them singletons; the top ten hold 2% to 3%. The study, taken as a whole, reports: Confirmation was obtained in vitro that a few CMV-associated chains are specific for CMV antigens. One cluster of highly shared sequence variants probably arose as a sequencing artifact.

The CDR3 is 15 residues long. With 6 bases clipped from V and 1 base from J, the junction kept 4 bases outside the gene matches. The germline CDR1 and CDR2 sequences are SEHNR and FQNEAQ (reference sequence). The receptor's source is a man aged 50-60 years in good health and CMV-seronegative. The sample consisted of PBMCs. V gene TRBV7-9 combines with J gene TRBJ2-3; TRBD1 matches at 10 bases. CDR3 in DNA: TGTGCCAGCAGTTCCGGGACAGGGGGCACAGATACGCAGTATTTT. Amino acids: CASSSGTGGTDTQYF.